This T cell receptor beta chain is drawn from a study of cytotoxic CD8 clonotypes in ibrutinib-treated CLL. Trimming pared 3 bases from V and 2 bases from J, leaving 7 bases between. Germline CDR1 SGHDT, CDR2 YYEEEE. There are 13 residues in the CDR3. This clone was observed a few times. The repertoire was sequenced with immunoSEQ multiplex PCR; TCRdb's copy has only in-frame clones and lacks some. The sample lists some 200,000 clones, 65% to 80% seen once, with roughly 6.4% in the top ten. The clonotype was recovered from a human donor with chronic lymphocytic leukemia. The source material was PBMCs, sampled after 12 months of ibrutinib treatment. V usage is TRBV5-6 and J usage is TRBJ2-3; no firm D call. CDR3 region: CASSSDITDTQYF. The CDR3 DNA reads as TGTGCCAGCAGCTCCGACATCACAGATACGCAGTATTTT.